The T cell receptor beta chain under discussion was sequenced for a study of cytomegalovirus exposure and HLA in healthy donors. About the study: Earlier, some 180 million T cells were analyzed, and about 120 million unique TCR beta sequences were found among them.

Study results and limitations: A list of approximately 150 TCR beta chains associated with cytomegalovirus was given. Some V segments (TRBV6-2 and TRBV6-3 among them) were excluded as indistinguishable.

Primers included in the PCR were 60 Vbeta and 13 Jbeta primers. The method was immunoSEQ multiplex PCR; TCRdb's version includes in-frame clones alone and lacks a portion of them. The sample gives about 150,000 clones, roughly 80% of which show up once; approximately 10% is in the top ten. Per the germline V gene, CDR1 is MNHEY and CDR2 is SMNVEV (reference sequence). There are 17 residues in the CDR3. After removal of 0 bases from V and 6 bases from J, the junction contained 9 bases not matched to a gene. Comment on this clone: Antigen specificity is unknown.

It was healthy bone marrow donors who served as donors. This sequence originates from a man between 18 and 29 years old in good health and CMV-seropositive. The sample taken for sequencing was PBMCs. The chain combines TRBV27 with TRBJ2-1; 9 nucleotides agree with TRBD2. For the CDR3, the DNA is TGTGCCAGCAGTTTATCTTCTCCGCGGGAGGGGGTCAATGAGCAGTTCTTC. It specifies CASSLSSPREGVNEQFF.